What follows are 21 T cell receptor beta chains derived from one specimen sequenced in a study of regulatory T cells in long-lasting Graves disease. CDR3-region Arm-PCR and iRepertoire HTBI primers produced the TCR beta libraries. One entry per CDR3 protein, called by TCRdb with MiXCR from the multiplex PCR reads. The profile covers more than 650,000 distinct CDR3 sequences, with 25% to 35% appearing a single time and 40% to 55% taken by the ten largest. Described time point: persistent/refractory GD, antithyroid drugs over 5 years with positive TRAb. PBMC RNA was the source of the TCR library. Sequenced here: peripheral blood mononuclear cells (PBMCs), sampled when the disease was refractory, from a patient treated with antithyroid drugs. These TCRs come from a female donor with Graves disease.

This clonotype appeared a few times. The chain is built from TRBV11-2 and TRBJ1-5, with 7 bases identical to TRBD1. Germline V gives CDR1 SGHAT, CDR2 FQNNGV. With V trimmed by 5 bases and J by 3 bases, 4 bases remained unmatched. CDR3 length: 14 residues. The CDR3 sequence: CASSQTGNNQPQHF. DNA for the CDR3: TGTGCCAGCAGCCAGACAGGGAACAATCAGCCCCAGCATTTT.

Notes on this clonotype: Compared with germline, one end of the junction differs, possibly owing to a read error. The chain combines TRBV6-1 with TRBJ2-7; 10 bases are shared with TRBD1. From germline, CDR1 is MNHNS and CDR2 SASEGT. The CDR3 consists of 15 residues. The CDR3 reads CGSSPTGGPSYEQYF. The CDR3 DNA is TGTGGCAGCAGTCCGACAGGGGGCCCGTCCTACGAGCAGTACTTC.

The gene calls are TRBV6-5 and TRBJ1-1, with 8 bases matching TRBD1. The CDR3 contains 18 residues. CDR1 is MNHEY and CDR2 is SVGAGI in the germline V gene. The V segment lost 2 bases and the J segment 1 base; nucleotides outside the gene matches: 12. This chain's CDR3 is CASSYGGRTGRSNTEAFF. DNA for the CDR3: TGTGCCAGCAGTTACGGGGGGCGGACAGGGCGATCGAACACTGAAGCTTTCTTT.

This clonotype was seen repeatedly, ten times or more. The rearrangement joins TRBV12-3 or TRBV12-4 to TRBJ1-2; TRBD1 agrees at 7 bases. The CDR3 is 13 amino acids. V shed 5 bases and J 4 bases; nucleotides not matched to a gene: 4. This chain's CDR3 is CASSTGQIYGYTF. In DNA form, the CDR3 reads TGTGCCAGCAGTACGGGACAGATCTATGGCTACACCTTC.

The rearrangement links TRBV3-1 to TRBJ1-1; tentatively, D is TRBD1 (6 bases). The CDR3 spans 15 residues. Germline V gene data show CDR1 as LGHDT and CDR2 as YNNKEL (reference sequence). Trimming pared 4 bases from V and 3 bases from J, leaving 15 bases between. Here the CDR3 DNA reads TGTGCCAGCAGCCGAGGGGGGGCGCCTGACACTGAAGCTTTCTTT. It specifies CASSRGGAPDTEAFF.

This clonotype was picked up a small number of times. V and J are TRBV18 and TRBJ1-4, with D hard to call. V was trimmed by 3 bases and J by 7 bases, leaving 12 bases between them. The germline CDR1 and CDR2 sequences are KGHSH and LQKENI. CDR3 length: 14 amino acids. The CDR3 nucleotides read TGTGCCAGCTCACCGGGCGGGATGGCTGAAAAACTGTTTTTT. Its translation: CASSPGGMAEKLFF.

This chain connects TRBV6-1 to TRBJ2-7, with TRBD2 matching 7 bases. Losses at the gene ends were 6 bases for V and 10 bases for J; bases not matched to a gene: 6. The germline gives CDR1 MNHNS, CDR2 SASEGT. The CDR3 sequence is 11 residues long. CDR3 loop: CASRHTSEQYF. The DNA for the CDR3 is TGTGCCAGCAGACATACTAGCGAACAGTACTTC.

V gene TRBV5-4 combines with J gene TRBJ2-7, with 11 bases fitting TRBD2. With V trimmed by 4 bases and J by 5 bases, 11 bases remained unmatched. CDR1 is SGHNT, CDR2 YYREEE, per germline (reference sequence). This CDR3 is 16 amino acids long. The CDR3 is CASSRSRLAGSNEQYF. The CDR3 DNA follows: TGTGCCAGCAGCCGATCCCGACTAGCGGGAAGCAACGAGCAGTACTTC.

CDR3 loop: CASSLTKDSYEQYF. Written as DNA, the CDR3 is TGTGCCAGCAGCTTAACGAAAGATTCCTACGAGCAGTACTTC. V gene TRBV7-3 combines with J gene TRBJ2-7; D is uncertain. The CDR3 consists of 14 residues. The V end lost 0 bases, the J end lost 1 base, and 7 bases lay between the germline ends. Germline values: CDR1 SGHTA, CDR2 FQGTGA.

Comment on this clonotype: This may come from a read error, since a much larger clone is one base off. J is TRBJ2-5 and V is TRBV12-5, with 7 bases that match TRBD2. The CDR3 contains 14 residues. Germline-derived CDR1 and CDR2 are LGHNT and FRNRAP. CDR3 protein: CAGGFPSGQETQYF. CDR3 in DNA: TGTGCTGGTGGTTTTCCTAGCGGACAAGAGACCCAGTACTTC.

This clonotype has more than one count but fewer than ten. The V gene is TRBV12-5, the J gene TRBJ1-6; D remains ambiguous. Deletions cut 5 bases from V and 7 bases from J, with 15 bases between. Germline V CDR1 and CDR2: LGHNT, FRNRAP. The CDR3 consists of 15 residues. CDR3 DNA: TGTGCTAGTGGTCCCCCCTGGGCAGTGAATTCACCCCTCCACTTT. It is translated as CASGPPWAVNSPLHF. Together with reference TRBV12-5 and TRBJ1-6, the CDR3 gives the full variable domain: DARVTQTPRHKVTEMGQEVTMRCQPILGHNTVFWYRQTMMQGLELLAYFRNRAPLDDSGMPKDRFSAEMPDATLATLKIQPSEPRDSAVYFCASGPPWAVNSPLHFGNGTRLTVT.

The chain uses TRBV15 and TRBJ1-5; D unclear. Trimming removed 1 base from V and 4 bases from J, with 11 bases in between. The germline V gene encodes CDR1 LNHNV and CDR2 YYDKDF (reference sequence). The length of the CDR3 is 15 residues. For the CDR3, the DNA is TGTGCCACCAGCAGAGCGGGTCTGGGAAATCAGCCCCAGCATTTT. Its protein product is CATSRAGLGNQPQHF.

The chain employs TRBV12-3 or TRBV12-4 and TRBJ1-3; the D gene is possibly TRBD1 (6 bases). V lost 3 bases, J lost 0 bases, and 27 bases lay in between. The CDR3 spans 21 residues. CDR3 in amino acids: CASSLVTRGLLTPDSGNTIYF. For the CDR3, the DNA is TGTGCCAGCAGTTTGGTGACCAGGGGCCTCCTTACCCCTGACTCTGGAAACACCATATATTTT.

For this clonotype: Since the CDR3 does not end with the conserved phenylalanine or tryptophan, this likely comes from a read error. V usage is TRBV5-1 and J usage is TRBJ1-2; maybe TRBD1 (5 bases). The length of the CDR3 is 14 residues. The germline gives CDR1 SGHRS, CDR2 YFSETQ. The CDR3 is CASSLRQRPYGYTL. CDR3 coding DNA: TGTGCCAGCAGCTTGAGACAGAGACCCTATGGCTACACCCTC.

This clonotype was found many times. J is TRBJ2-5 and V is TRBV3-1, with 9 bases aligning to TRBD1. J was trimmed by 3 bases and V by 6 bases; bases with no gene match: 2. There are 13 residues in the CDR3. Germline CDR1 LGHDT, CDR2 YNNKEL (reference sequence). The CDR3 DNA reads TGTGCCAGCAGGAGGACAGGGGAAGAGACCCAGTACTTC. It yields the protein CASRRTGEETQYF.

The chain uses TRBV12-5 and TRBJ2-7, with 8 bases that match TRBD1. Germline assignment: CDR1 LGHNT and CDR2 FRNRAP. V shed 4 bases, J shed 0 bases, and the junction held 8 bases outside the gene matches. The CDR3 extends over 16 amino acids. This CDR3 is CASGSALRGLSYEQYF. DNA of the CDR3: TGTGCTAGTGGTTCAGCCCTCAGGGGGCTCTCCTACGAGCAGTACTTC. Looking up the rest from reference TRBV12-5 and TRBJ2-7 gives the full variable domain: DARVTQTPRHKVTEMGQEVTMRCQPILGHNTVFWYRQTMMQGLELLAYFRNRAPLDDSGMPKDRFSAEMPDATLATLKIQPSEPRDSAVYFCASGSALRGLSYEQYFGPGTRLTVT.

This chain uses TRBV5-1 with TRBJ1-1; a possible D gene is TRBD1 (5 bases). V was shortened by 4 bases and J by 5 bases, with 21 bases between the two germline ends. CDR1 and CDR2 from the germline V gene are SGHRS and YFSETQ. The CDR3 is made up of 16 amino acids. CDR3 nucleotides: TGCGCCAGCAGCCCCCCACGGCAGGGATCAAAGACTGAAGCTTTCTTT. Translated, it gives CASSPPRQGSKTEAFF.

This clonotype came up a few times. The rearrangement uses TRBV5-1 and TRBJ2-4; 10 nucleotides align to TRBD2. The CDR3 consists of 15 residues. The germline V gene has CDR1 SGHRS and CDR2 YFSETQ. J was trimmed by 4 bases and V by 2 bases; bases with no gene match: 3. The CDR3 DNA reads TGCGCCAGCAGCTTCCAGCGGGAGGGAAAAAACATTCAGTACTTC. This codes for CASSFQREGKNIQYF.

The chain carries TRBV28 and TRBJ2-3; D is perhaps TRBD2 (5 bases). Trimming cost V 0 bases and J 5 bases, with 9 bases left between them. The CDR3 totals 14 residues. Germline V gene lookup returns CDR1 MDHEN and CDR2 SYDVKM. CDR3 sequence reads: CASSLWRAGDTQYF. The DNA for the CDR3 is TGTGCCAGCAGTTTATGGCGGGCGGGAGATACGCAGTATTTT.

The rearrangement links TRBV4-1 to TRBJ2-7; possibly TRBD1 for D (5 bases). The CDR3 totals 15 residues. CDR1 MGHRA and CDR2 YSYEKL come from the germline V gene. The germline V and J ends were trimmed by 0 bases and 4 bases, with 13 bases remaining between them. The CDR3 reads CASSQETGQGYEQYF. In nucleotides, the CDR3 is TGCGCCAGCAGCCAAGAAACCGGACAAGGGTACGAGCAGTACTTC.

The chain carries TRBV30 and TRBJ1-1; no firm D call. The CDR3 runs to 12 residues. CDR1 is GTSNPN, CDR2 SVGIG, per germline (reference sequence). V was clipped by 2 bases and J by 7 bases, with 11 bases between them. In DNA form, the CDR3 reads TGTGCCTGGAGTTTGGAGGAGAGTGAAGCTTTCTTT. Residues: CAWSLEESEAFF. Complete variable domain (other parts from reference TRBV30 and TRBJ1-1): SQTIHQWPATLVQPVGSPLSLECTVEGTSNPNLYWYRQAAGRGLQLLFYSVGIGQISSEVPQNLSASRPQDRQFILSSKKLLLSDSGFYLCAWSLEESEAFFGQGTRLTVV.